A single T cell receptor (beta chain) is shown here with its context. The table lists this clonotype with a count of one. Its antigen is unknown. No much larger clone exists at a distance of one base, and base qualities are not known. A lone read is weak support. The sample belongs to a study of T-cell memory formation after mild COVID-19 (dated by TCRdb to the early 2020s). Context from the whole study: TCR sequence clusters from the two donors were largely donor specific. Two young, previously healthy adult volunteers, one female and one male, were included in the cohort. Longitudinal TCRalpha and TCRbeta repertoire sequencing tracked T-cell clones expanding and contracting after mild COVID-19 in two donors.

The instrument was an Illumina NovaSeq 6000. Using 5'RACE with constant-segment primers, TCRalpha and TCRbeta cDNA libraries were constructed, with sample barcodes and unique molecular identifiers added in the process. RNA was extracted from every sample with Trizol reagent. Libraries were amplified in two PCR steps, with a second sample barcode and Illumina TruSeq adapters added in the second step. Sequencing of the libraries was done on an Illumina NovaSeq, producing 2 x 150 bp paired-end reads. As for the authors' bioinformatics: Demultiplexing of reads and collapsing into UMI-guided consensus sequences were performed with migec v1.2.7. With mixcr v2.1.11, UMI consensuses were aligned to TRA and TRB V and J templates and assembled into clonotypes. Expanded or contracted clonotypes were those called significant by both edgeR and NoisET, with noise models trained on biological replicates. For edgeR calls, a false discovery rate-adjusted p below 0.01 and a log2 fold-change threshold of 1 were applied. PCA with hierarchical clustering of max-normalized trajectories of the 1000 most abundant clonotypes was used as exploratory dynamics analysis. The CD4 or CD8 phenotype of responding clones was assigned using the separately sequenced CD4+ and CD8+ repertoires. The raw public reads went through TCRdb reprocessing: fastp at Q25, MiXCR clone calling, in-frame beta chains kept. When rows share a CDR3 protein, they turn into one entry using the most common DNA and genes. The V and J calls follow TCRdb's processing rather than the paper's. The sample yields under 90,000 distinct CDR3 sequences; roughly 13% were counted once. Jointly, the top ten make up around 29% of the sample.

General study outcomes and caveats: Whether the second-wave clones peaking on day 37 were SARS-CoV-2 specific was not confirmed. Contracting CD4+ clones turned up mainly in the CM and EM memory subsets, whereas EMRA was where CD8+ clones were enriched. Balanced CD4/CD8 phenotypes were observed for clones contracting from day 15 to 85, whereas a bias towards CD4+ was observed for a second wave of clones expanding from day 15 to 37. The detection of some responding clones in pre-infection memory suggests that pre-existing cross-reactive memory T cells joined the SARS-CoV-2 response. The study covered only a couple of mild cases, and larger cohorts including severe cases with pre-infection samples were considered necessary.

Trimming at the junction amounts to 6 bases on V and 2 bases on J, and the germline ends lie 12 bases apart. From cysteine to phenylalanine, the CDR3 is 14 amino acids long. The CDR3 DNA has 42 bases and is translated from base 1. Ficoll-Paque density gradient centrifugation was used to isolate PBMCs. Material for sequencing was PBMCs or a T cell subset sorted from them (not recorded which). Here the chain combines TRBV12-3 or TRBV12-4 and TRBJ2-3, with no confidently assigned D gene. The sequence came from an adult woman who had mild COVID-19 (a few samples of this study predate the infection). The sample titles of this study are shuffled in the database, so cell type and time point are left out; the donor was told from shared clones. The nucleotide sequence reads TGTGCCAGCAGCCTCAGTAACCCCACAGATACGCAGTATTTT. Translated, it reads CASSLSNPTDTQYF.